Listed below are T cell receptor beta chains from one sample, sequenced in a study of OX40 agonist ivuxolimab in advanced cancers. The protocol was immunoSEQ multiplex PCR, while the TCRdb copy is restricted to in-frame clones and leaves out a portion. The sample includes tens of thousands of clones, about nine tenths seen only once; the top ten take around 3.5%. The starting material was CD4+ or CD8+ T cells sorted from blood, obtained in a trial of the OX40 agonist ivuxolimab. The receptors stem from an adult with an advanced solid tumor such as melanoma, head and neck, liver or kidney cancer. The CDR3 runs from the conserved cysteine through the conserved F or W. A D gene is named only where the DNA matches it firmly. Part of the rows lack a size; the others show once, few, many or a class for expanded clones.

>TRBJ1-2|TRBD1|16|TRBV4-2|NA
CASSPTGTGGAGGYTF
TGTGCCAGCAGCCCCACCGGGACAGGGGGCGCGGGTGGCTACACCTTC
>TRBJ1-1|NA|14|TRBV28|NA
CASSLPLSNTEAFF
TGTGCCAGCAGTTTACCCCTTTCGAACACTGAAGCTTTCTTT
>TRBJ2-2|NA|13|TRBV2|NA
CAKGTGSSGELFF
TGTGCCAAAGGGACCGGGTCGAGCGGGGAGCTGTTTTTT
>TRBJ2-1|NA|13|TRBV5-1|NA
CASSLGFDNEQFF
TGCGCCAGCAGCTTGGGGTTCGACAATGAGCAGTTCTTC
>TRBJ1-2|TRBD1|14|TRBV4-2|NA
CASSRTTGAEGYTF
TGTGCCAGCAGCAGAACCACAGGGGCGGAGGGCTACACCTTC
>TRBJ2-5|TRBD2|17|TRBV5-4|once
CASSLELAGGRGETQYF
TGTGCCAGCAGCTTGGAGCTAGCGGGAGGCCGGGGGGAGACCCAGTACTTC
>TRBJ2-5|NA|13|TRBV7-9|NA
CASSWPRGETQYF
TGTGCCAGCAGCTGGCCCCGAGGGGAGACCCAGTACTTC
>TRBJ2-1|TRBD2|15|TRBV7-2|NA
CASRHGGSSYNEQFF
TGTGCCAGCAGACACGGGGGGAGCTCCTACAATGAGCAGTTCTTC
>TRBJ2-1|NA|17|TRBV7-3|NA
CASSSARTRGSYNEQFF
TGTGCCAGCAGCTCAGCCCGGACAAGGGGGTCCTACAATGAGCAGTTCTTC
>TRBJ1-2|TRBD1|14|TRBV28|NA
CASSLGGQIYGYTF
TGTGCCAGCAGTTTGGGGGGACAGATTTATGGCTACACCTTC
>TRBJ2-7|TRBD1|15|TRBV28|NA
CASTNSQGAAYEQYF
TGTGCCAGCACCAACTCACAGGGGGCCGCCTACGAGCAGTACTTC
>TRBJ2-5|NA|13|TRBV7-3|NA
CASSRQYGETQYF
TGTGCCAGCAGCCGACAGTACGGGGAGACCCAGTACTTC
>TRBJ2-4|NA|16|TRBV6-6|once
CASSYKGGQAKNIQYF
TGTGCCAGCAGTTACAAGGGGGGCCAAGCCAAAAACATTCAGTACTTC
>TRBJ2-7|NA|16|TRBV4-1|NA
CASSQDIGRGTYEQYF
TGCGCCAGCAGCCAAGATATCGGGAGAGGGACCTACGAGCAGTACTTC
>TRBJ2-7|TRBD1|14|TRBV11-3|NA
CASTPSTGVVGQYF
TGTGCCAGCACCCCATCGACAGGGGTAGTGGGGCAGTACTTC
>TRBJ1-2|TRBD1|13|TRBV2|NA
CASSEGQGEGYTF
TGTGCCAGCAGTGAGGGGCAGGGGGAAGGCTACACCTTC
>TRBJ1-2|NA|15|TRBV30|NA
CAWSVLIGISHGYTF
TGTGCCTGGAGTGTATTGATCGGCATTAGCCATGGCTACACCTTC
>TRBJ2-5|NA|14|TRBV5-1|NA
CASSSGSPQETQYF
TGCGCCAGCAGCTCCGGGAGCCCCCAAGAGACCCAGTACTTC
>TRBJ2-7|TRBD2|13|TRBV5-6|NA
CASSSMGGIEQYF
TGTGCCAGCAGCTCGATGGGAGGGATCGAGCAGTACTTC
>TRBJ1-5|TRBD1|15|TRBV18|NA
CASSGGTGGNQPQHF
TGTGCCAGCTCAGGGGGGACAGGGGGCAATCAGCCCCAGCATTTT
>TRBJ1-2|NA|13|TRBV29-1|NA
CSVESGGGYGYTF
TGCAGCGTTGAATCGGGGGGCGGCTATGGCTACACCTTC
>TRBJ1-4|NA|14|TRBV4-2|NA
CASSPNTQGEKLFF
TGTGCCAGCTCCCCCAACACTCAGGGTGAAAAACTGTTTTTT
>TRBJ1-6|NA|14|TRBV11-2|NA
CASSLSVLNSPLHF
TGTGCCAGCAGCTTATCCGTACTGAATTCACCCCTCCACTTT
>TRBJ1-4|TRBD1|18|TRBV13|NA
CASSPGTGGDSQDEKLFF
TGTGCCAGCAGCCCCGGGACAGGGGGCGATTCTCAGGACGAAAAACTGTTTTTT
>TRBJ1-1|TRBD1|14|TRBV11-3|NA
CASSFQGENTEAFF
TGTGCCAGCAGCTTCCAGGGGGAGAACACTGAAGCTTTCTTT
>TRBJ1-2|TRBD1|14|TRBV9|NA
CASSLRQGNYGYTF
TGTGCCAGCAGCCTCCGACAGGGCAACTATGGCTACACCTTC
>TRBJ2-1|TRBD2|16|TRBV30|once
CAWSRLAGGRNNEQFF
TGTGCCTGGAGTCGCCTAGCGGGAGGGAGAAACAATGAGCAGTTCTTC
>TRBJ2-5|NA|11|TRBV6-1|NA
CASSDRQTQYF
TGTGCCAGCAGTGACCGTCAGACCCAGTACTTC
>TRBJ2-2|NA|15|TRBV29-1|NA
CSVMVVQGSAGELFF
TGCAGCGTTATGGTGGTACAAGGGTCGGCCGGGGAGCTGTTTTTT
>TRBJ1-3|NA|15|TRBV7-9|NA
CASSLETGSGNTIYF
TGTGCCAGCAGCTTAGAGACGGGCTCTGGAAACACCATATATTTT
>TRBJ2-2|TRBD2|17|TRBV7-3|NA
CASSPLAGTGNTGELFF
TGTGCCAGCAGCCCCCTAGCGGGGACGGGGAACACCGGGGAGCTGTTTTTT
>TRBJ2-7|TRBD1|16|TRBV14|NA
CASSLGWTGGAYEQYF
TGTGCCAGCAGCCTCGGTTGGACAGGGGGAGCCTACGAGCAGTACTTC
>TRBJ2-2|NA|13|TRBV5-1|NA
CASSLVMGGELFF
TGCGCCAGCAGCTTGGTGATGGGCGGGGAGCTGTTTTTT
>TRBJ2-3|NA|15|TRBV11-3|NA
CASSSTPLGTDTQYF
TGTGCCAGCAGCTCCACACCTTTAGGGACAGATACGCAGTATTTT
>TRBJ1-2|NA|13|TRBV25-1|NA
CASSELGSDGYTF
TGTGCCAGCAGTGAATTAGGGTCGGACGGCTACACCTTC
>TRBJ1-2|NA|14|TRBV28|NA
CASSLASANYGYTF
TGTGCCAGCAGTTTAGCCAGTGCTAACTATGGCTACACCTTC
>TRBJ1-1|NA|14|TRBV21-1|NA
CASSDRGLQVRAFF
TGTGCCAGCAGCGATAGGGGGCTCCAGGTCAGGGCTTTCTTT